The clone carrying this TCR beta chain turned up a few times. RNA transcripts gave rise to amplified TCR beta CDR3 regions. TCR CDR3 underwent first-round RT-PCR with the HTBI primer set. TCRdb processed the multiplex PCR reads anew with MiXCR; each CDR3 protein has one entry. The data show roughly 700,000 distinct CDR3 sequences, roughly 32% seen once. The data belong to a study of T cells in Graves' hyperthyroidism and ophthalmopathy. V was trimmed by 5 bases and J by 7 bases, leaving 18 bases between them. Germline lookup yields CDR1 MNHEY and CDR2 SVGAGI. This CDR3 spans 14 amino acids. V and J are TRBV6-5 and TRBJ2-7; D gene uncertain. The sample taken for sequencing was blood. The TCR originated in a woman aged 40-49 years with Graves' hyperthyroidism. The CDR3 protein is CASSEPPLAWEQYF. The CDR3 nucleotides read TGTGCCAGCAGTGAACCCCCCTTAGCTTGGGAGCAGTACTTC.